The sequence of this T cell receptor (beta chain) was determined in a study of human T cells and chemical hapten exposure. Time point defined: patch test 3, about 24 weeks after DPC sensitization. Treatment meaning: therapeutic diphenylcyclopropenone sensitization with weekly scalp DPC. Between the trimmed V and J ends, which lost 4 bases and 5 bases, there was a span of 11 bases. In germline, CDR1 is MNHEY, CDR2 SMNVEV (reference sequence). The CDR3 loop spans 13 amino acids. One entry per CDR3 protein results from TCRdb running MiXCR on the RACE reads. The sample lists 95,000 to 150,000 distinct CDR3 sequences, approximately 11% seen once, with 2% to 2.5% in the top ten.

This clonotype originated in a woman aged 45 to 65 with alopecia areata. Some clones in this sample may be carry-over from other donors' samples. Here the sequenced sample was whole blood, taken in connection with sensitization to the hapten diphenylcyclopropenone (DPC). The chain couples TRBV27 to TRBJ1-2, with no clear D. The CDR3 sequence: CASSSRLPYGYTF. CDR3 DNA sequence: TGTGCCAGCAGTTCGAGACTGCCGTATGGCTACACCTTC.